These 17 T cell receptor beta chains originate from one sample sequenced in a study of cytomegalovirus exposure and HLA in healthy donors. Researchers ran the PCR with 60 Vbeta and 13 Jbeta primers. Generated by immunoSEQ multiplex PCR, the TCRdb table keeps only in-frame clones and is missing some. The repertoire includes around 64,000 clones, roughly 75% of them detected once, and under 8% sits in the top ten. Sample: PBMCs. The receptors here all came from a young man in good health and CMV-seropositive.

This clone was observed a handful of times. The chain links TRBV5-1 to TRBJ1-1; 7 bases agree with TRBD1. Germline lookup yields CDR1 SGHRS and CDR2 YFSETQ. Trimming took 4 bases from V and 4 from J; bases not matched to a gene: 4. The length of the CDR3 is 13 residues. The DNA for the CDR3 is TGCGCCAGCAGCCGACAGGGCGGCACTGAAGCTTTCTTT. Translation: CASSRQGGTEAFF.

The chain has TRBV7-8 and TRBJ2-2, with D perhaps TRBD1 (6 bases). From germline, CDR1 is SGHVS and CDR2 FQNEAQ. V was pared by 3 bases and J by 0 bases, with 8 bases between. The CDR3 contains 15 residues. Here the CDR3 DNA reads TGTGCCAGCAGCTTGGACAGCTCGAACACCGGGGAGCTGTTTTTT. Amino acid sequence: CASSLDSSNTGELFF.

The chain joins TRBV7-2 to TRBJ1-6; 10 bases fit TRBD1. CDR1 is SGHTA, CDR2 FQGNSA, per germline. The V and J ends lost 1 base and 11 bases, in that order; junction bases with no gene match: 8. The CDR3 runs to 16 residues. The CDR3 loop is CASSLVDPGQGPPLHF. The DNA of the CDR3 is TGTGCCAGCAGCTTAGTCGACCCGGGACAGGGGCCACCCCTCCACTTT.

As DNA, the CDR3 is TGTGCCAGCAGCGTAGTGGGACTTAGCACAGATACGCAGTATTTT. It is translated as CASSVVGLSTDTQYF. This sequence joins TRBV9 and TRBJ2-3; perhaps TRBD2 as D (6 bases). Germline lookup yields CDR1 SGDLS and CDR2 YYNGEE. The CDR3 loop spans 15 amino acids. V lost 0 bases and J lost 0, with 8 bases in between.

The chain carries TRBV28 and TRBJ2-3; unclear D gene. Deletions cut 8 bases from V and 5 bases from J, with 17 bases between. Germline CDR1 and CDR2: MDHEN and SYDVKM. CDR3 length: 14 residues. Here the CDR3 DNA reads TGTGCCAGCCCAGGCTCGCTGCACGTAGATACGCAGTATTTT. This gives the protein CASPGSLHVDTQYF.

This clone was observed a few times. The chain joins TRBV12-5 to TRBJ1-1; maybe TRBD1 (5 bases). Germline lookup yields CDR1 LGHNT and CDR2 FRNRAP. The CDR3 has 15 residues. V lost 0 bases and J lost 4, with 12 bases in between. The CDR3 is CASGLVNARVTEAFF. CDR3 in DNA: TGTGCTAGTGGTTTGGTAAACGCCAGGGTCACTGAAGCTTTCTTT.

The J gene is TRBJ1-6, the V gene TRBV5-1; unclear D gene. CDR1 is SGHRS and CDR2 is YFSETQ in the germline V gene. This CDR3 spans 14 amino acids. The V end was cut by 4 bases, the J end by 9 bases, with 14 bases between. The CDR3 nucleotides read TGCGCCAGCAGCCCCGGAGAGGGCATTTCACCCCTCCACTTT. This gives the protein CASSPGEGISPLHF.

The rearrangement joins TRBV5-5 to TRBJ1-1, with no clear D. Trimming removed 6 bases from V and 1 base from J, with 13 bases in between. From germline, CDR1 is SGHKS and CDR2 YYEKEE (reference sequence). The CDR3 loop spans 14 amino acids. The CDR3 bases are TGTGCCAGCAACCCGCTTACAGAGAACACTGAAGCTTTCTTT. This codes for CASNPLTENTEAFF.

In DNA form, the CDR3 reads TGCGCCAGCAGCCTTTACAGGGACAGCTCCTACGAGCAGTACTTC. Amino acid sequence: CASSLYRDSSYEQYF. The chain combines TRBV4-1 with TRBJ2-7, with 7 nucleotides matching TRBD1. This CDR3 has 15 amino acids. The germline CDR1 and CDR2 sequences are MGHRA and YSYEKL. V shed 4 bases and J 0 bases; nucleotides not matched to a gene: 6.

The CDR3 spells CASSENRGEGGYTF. The CDR3 DNA reads TGTGCCAGCAGTGAAAACAGGGGAGAAGGAGGCTACACCTTC. This chain joins TRBV6-4 and TRBJ1-2; 7 nucleotides match TRBD1. Germline assignment: CDR1 MRHNA and CDR2 SNTAGT. The CDR3 has 14 residues. Trimming removed 3 bases from V and 8 bases from J; junction bases left unmatched: 9.

The J gene is TRBJ2-7, the V gene TRBV5-1, with D hard to call. CDR1 and CDR2 from the germline V gene are SGHRS and YFSETQ. The CDR3 is 16 residues long. V dropped 1 base and J dropped 4 bases, with 18 bases sitting between them. CDR3 amino acids: CASSLSFDIAPYEQYF. CDR3 in DNA: TGCGCCAGCAGCTTGTCCTTCGACATTGCCCCTTACGAGCAGTACTTC.

The chain employs TRBV7-8 and TRBJ2-7; 10 bases fit TRBD2. The trim removed 3 bases at V and 3 bases at J, leaving 8 bases unmatched. This CDR3 has 16 amino acids. The germline gives CDR1 SGHVS, CDR2 FQNEAQ. DNA for the CDR3: TGTGCCAGCAGCTTTCCGACTAGCGGGTATATCTACGAGCAGTACTTC. This translates into CASSFPTSGYIYEQYF.

This clone appeared once. The chain couples TRBV5-1 to TRBJ2-5, with 10 bases fitting TRBD1. Per germline, CDR1 SGHRS and CDR2 YFSETQ. The trim removed 2 bases at V and 2 bases at J, leaving 6 bases unmatched. This CDR3 comprises 16 residues. CDR3 DNA sequence: TGCGCCAGCAGCTTCGGGGCGGGACAGGGGCAAGAGACCCAGTACTTC. Protein product: CASSFGAGQGQETQYF.

The chain carries TRBV28 and TRBJ2-7; TRBD1 matches at 9 bases. There are 16 residues in the CDR3. J gave up 3 bases and V 7 bases, and 13 bases lay outside the gene matches. Germline V gene lookup returns CDR1 MDHEN and CDR2 SYDVKM. Written as DNA, the CDR3 is TGTGCCAGCAAAACCGCCGGGACAGGGTCCCGCTACGAGCAGTACTTC. Its translation is CASKTAGTGSRYEQYF.

The chain uses TRBV10-2 and TRBJ1-1, with TRBD1 matching over 8 bases. Germline V gene lookup returns CDR1 WSHSY and CDR2 SAAADI. V trimming: 8 bases; J trimming: 8 bases; junction bases outside the gene matches: 13. CDR3 length equals 14 residues. Here the CDR3 DNA reads TGCGCCAGCGGACAGGGTCAAACGGAGATAGAAGCTTTCTTT. It translates to CASGQGQTEIEAFF.

With regard to this clone: The sample has other DNA sequences that encode this CDR3 too. The CDR3, as DNA: TGTGCCAGCAGCTTAACGGGGGGCACTGAAGCTTTCTTT. Its protein product is CASSLTGGTEAFF. The chain combines TRBV7-3 with TRBJ1-1, with D possibly matching TRBD1 (5 bases). Trimming took 0 bases from V and 4 from J, leaving 6 bases between them. Germline lookup yields CDR1 SGHTA and CDR2 FQGTGA. This CDR3 spans 13 amino acids.

V and J are TRBV4-2 and TRBJ2-1; a weak D match, TRBD1 (6 bases). Germline V gene sequence: CDR1 LGHNA, CDR2 YNFKEQ. This CDR3 is built from 17 residues. V was shortened by 0 bases and J by 4 bases, with 16 bases between the two germline ends. The CDR3 DNA follows: TGTGCCAGCAGCCAAGACAACCAAAGGACAGCTTACAATGAGCAGTTCTTC. Encoded protein: CASSQDNQRTAYNEQFF.